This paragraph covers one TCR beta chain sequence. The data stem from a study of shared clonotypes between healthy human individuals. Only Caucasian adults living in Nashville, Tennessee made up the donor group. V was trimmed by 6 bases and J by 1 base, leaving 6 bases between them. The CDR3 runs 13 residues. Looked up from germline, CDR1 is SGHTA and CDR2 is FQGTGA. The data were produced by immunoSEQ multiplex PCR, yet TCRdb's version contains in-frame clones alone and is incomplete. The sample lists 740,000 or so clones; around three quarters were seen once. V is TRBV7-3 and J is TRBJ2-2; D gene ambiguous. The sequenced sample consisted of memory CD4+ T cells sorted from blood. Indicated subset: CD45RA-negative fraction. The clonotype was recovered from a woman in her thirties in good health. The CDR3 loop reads CASRAQNTGELFF. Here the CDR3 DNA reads TGTGCCAGCAGGGCCCAGAACACCGGGGAGCTGTTTTTT.